The T cell receptor beta chain described here comes from a study of cytomegalovirus exposure and HLA in healthy donors. V shed 5 bases and J shed 7 bases, with 15 bases lying between them. Germline CDR1 SNHLY, CDR2 FYNNEI. CDR3 length: 14 residues. The PCR used 60 Vbeta and 13 Jbeta primers. The table came from immunoSEQ multiplex PCR; TCRdb's copy has only in-frame clones and leaves some out. The data contain over 200,000 clones, about 78% of them singletons. The TCR comes from a male donor in good health and CMV-seronegative. Sequencing was done on a sample of PBMCs. This sequence joins TRBV2 and TRBJ2-4; possible D gene TRBD1, 6 bases. The CDR3 here is CASSPDRNWNIQYF. For the CDR3, the DNA is TGTGCCAGCAGTCCAGACAGGAATTGGAACATTCAGTACTTC.